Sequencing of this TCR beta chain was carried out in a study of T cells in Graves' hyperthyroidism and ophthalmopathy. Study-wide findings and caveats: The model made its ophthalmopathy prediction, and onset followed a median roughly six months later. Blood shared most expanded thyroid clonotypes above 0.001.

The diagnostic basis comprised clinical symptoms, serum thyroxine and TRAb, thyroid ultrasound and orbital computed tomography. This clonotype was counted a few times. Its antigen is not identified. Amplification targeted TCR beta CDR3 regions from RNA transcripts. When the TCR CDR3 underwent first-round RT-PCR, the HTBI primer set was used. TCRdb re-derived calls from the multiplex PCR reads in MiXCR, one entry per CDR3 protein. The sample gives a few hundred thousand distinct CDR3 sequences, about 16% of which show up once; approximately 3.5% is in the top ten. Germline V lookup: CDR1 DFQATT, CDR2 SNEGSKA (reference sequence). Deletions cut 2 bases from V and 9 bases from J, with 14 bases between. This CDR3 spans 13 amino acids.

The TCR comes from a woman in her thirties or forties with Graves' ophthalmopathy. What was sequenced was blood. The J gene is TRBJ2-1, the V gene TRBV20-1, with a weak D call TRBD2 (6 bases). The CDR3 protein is CSARNSGAGEQFF. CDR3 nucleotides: TGCAGTGCTAGAAATAGCGGAGCGGGTGAGCAGTTCTTC.